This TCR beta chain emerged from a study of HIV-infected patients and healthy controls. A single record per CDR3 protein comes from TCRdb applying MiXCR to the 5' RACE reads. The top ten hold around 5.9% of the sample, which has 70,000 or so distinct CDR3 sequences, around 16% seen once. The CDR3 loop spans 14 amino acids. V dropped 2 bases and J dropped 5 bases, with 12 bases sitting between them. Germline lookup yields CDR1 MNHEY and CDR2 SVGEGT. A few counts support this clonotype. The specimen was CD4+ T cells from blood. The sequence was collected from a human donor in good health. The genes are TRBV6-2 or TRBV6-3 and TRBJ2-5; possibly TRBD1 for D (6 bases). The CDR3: CASSYRAGVETQYF. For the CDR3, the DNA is TGTGCCAGCAGTTACAGGGCAGGGGTGGAGACCCAGTACTTC.